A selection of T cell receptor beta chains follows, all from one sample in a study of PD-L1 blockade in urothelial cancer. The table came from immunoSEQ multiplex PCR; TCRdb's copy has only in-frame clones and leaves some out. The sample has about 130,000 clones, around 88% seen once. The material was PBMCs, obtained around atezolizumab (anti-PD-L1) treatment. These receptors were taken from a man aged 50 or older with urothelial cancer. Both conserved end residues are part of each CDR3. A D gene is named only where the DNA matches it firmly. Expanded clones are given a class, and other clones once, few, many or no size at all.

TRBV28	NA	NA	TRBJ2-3	TGTGCCAGCAGTCCTCCGGGACTTAGCACAGATACGCAGTATTTT	CASSPPGLSTDTQYF
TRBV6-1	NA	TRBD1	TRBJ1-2	TGTGCCAGCAGCCGACAGGGAGCAGCCTATGGCTACACCTTC	CASSRQGAAYGYTF
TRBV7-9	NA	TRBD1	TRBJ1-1	TGTGCCAGCAGGCCGACAGGGACAGTGAACACTGAAGCTTTCTTT	CASRPTGTVNTEAFF
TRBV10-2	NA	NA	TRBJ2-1	TGCGCCAGCAGTTTGACAACCTACAATGAGCAGTTCTTC	CASSLTTYNEQFF
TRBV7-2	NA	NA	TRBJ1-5	TGTGCCAGCAGCTTAGTGTGGGGAGGGGGGCAGCCCCAGCATTTT	CASSLVWGGGQPQHF
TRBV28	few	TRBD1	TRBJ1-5	TGTGCCAGCAGATGGCGACAGGGGAATCAGCCCCAGCATTTT	CASRWRQGNQPQHF
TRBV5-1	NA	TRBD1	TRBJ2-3	TGCGCCAGCAGCCTACGGACAGGGGGCGAGGATACGCAGTATTTT	CASSLRTGGEDTQYF
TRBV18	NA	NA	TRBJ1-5	TGTGCCAGCTCACCGGGCACGGGACAATTTGGCAATCAGCCCCAGCATTTT	CASSPGTGQFGNQPQHF
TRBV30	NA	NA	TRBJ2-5	TGTGCCTGGAGTAAGGGACTCGGGGAGACCCAGTACTTC	CAWSKGLGETQYF
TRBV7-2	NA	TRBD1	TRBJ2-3	TGTGCCAGCAGCTTAGGACAGGGGGCGCAATATACGCAGTATTTT	CASSLGQGAQYTQYF
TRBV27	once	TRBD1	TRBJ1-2	TGTGCCAGCAGGGGGACAGTAAACTATGGCTACACCTTC	CASRGTVNYGYTF
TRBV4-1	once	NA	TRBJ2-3	TGCGCCAGCAGCCCAATTCTCCGGGAGAGGCATACGCAGTATTTT	CASSPILRERHTQYF
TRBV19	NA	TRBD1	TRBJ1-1	TGTGCCAGTAGTGCCCGACAGGGGTGGACCACTGAAGCTTTCTTT	CASSARQGWTTEAFF
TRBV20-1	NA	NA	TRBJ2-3	TGCCTCGCAGATACGCAGTATTTT	CLADTQYF